These T cell receptor beta chains were read from a single sample in a study of OX40 agonist ivuxolimab in advanced cancers. This table comes from immunoSEQ multiplex PCR, and its TCRdb copy is limited to in-frame clones, with some not included. The table records 85,000 to 100,000 clones, 85% to 95% of them present only once. Sample: CD4+ or CD8+ T cells sorted from blood, taken in a trial of the OX40 agonist ivuxolimab. These receptors were taken from an adult with an advanced solid tumor such as melanoma, head and neck, liver or kidney cancer. CDR3s include the opening cysteine and the closing phenylalanine or tryptophan.

TRBV7-3 CASSFDVGEQFF
TRBV7-9 CASSAGAATQYF
TRBV19 CASSIWGFDQPQHF
TRBV7-3 CASSFFTTDTQYF
TRBV7-8 CASRIDRGRRETQYF
TRBV28 CASSSSREGLSRNQPQHF
TRBV6-1 CASSDWTPNTEAFF
TRBV27 CASSYRQVDSPLHF
TRBV6-5 CASSYPGTSGKEQFF
TRBV15 CATSRVVDSPLHF
TRBV11-2 CASGEYLSESNTEAFF
TRBV5-1 CASSLQRETYNEQFF
TRBV7-2 CASSLVRGDSGNTIYF
TRBV11-2 CASSLMIGSYEQYF
TRBV30 CAWSQQAGNTIYF
TRBV5-4 CASSQGDSNEKLFF